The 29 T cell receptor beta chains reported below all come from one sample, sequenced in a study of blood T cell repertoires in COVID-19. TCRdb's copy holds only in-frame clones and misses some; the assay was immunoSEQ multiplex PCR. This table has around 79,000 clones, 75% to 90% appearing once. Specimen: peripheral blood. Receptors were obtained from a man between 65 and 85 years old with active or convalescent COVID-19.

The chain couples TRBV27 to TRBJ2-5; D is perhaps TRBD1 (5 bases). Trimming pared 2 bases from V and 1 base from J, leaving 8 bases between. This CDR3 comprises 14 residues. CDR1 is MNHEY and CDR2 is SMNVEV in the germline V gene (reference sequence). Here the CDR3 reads CASSLRGSQETQYF. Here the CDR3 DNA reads TGTGCCAGCAGTTTAAGGGGATCCCAAGAGACCCAGTACTTC.

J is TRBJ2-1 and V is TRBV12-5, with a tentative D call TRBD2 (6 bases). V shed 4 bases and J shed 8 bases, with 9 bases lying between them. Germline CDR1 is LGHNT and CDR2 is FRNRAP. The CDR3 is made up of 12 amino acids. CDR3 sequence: CASGSGRHEQFF. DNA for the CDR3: TGTGCTAGTGGTTCAGGGAGGCATGAGCAGTTCTTC.

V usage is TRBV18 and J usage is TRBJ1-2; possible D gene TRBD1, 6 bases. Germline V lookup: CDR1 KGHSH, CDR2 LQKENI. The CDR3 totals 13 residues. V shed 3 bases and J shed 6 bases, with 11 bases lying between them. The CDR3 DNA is TGTGCCAGCTCACCCCGGGACATGGATGGCTACACCTTC. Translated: CASSPRDMDGYTF.

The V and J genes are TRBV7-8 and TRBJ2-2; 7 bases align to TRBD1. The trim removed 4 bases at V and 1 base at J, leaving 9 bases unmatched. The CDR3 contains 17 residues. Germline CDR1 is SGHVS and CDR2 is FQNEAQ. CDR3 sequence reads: CASSSPTGTVNTGELFF. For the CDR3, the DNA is TGTGCCAGCAGCTCCCCTACCGGGACAGTGAACACCGGGGAGCTGTTTTTT.

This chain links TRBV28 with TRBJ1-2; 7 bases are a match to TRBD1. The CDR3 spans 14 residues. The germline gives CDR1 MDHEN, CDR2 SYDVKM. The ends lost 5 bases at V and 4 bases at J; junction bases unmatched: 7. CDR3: CASSPGQTIYGYTF. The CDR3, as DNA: TGTGCCAGCAGTCCGGGACAGACAATCTATGGCTACACCTTC.

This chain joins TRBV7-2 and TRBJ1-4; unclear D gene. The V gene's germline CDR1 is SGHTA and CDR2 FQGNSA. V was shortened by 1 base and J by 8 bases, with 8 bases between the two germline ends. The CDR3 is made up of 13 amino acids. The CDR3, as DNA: TGTGCCAGCAGCTTAGGGGCCGGAGAAAAACTGTTTTTT. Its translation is CASSLGAGEKLFF.

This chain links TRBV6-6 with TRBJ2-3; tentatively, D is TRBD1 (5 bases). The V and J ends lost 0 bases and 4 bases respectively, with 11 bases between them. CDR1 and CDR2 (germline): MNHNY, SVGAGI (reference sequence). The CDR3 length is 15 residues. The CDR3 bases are TGTGCCAGCAGTTACTCGGCAGGGCGGTCAGATACGCAGTATTTT. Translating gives CASSYSAGRSDTQYF.

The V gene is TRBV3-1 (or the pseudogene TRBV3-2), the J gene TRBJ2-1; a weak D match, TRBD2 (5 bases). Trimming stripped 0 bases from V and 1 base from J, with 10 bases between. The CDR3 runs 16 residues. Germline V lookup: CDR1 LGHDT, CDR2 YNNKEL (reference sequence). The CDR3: CASSQEPWESYNEQFF. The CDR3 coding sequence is TGTGCCAGCAGCCAAGAACCCTGGGAGTCCTACAATGAGCAGTTCTTC.

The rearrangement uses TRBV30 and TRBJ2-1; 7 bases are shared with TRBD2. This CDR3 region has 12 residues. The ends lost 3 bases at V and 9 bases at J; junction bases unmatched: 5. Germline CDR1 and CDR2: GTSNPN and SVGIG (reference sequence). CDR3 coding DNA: TGTGCCTGGAGCCCGGGAGGTCCTGAGCAGTTCTTC. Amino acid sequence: CAWSPGGPEQFF.

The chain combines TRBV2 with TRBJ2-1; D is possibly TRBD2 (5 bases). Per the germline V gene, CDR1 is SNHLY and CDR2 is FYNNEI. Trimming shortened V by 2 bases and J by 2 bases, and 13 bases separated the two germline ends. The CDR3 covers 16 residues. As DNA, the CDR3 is TGTGCCAGCAGTGAATTACGTACTAGGACCTACAATGAGCAGTTCTTC. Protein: CASSELRTRTYNEQFF.

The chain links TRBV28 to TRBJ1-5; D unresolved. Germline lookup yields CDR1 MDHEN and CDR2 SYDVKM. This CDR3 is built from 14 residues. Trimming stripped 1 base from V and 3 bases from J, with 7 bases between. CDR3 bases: TGTGCCAGCAGTTTATCGGGTCTCAATCAGCCCCAGCATTTT. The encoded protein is CASSLSGLNQPQHF.

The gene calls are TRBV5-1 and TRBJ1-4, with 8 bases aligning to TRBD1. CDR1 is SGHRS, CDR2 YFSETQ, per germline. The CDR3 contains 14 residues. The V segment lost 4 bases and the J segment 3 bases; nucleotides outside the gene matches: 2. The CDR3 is CASSMDRANEKLFF. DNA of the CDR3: TGCGCCAGCAGCATGGACAGGGCTAATGAAAAACTGTTTTTT.

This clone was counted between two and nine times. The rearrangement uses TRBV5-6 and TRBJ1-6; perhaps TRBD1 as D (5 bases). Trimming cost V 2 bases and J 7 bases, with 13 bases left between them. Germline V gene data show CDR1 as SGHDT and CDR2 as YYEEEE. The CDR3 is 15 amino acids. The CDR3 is CASSLDGGRNSPLHF. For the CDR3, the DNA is TGTGCCAGCAGCTTAGACGGGGGACGGAATTCACCCCTCCACTTT. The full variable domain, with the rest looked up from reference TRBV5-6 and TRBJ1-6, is DAGVTQSPTHLIKTRGQQVTLRCSPKSGHDTVSWYQQALGQGPQFIFQYYEEEERQRGNFPDRFSGHQFPNYSSELNVNALLLGDSALYLCASSLDGGRNSPLHFGNGTRLTVT.

The CDR3 sequence is CAIEAGGEFF. In DNA, the CDR3 is TGTGCCATCGAGGCGGGGGGGGAGTTCTTC. This chain connects TRBV10-3 to TRBJ2-1; 9 nucleotides agree with TRBD2. CDR1 and CDR2 from the germline V gene are ENHRY and SYGVKD. V lost 8 bases, J lost 14 bases, and 4 bases stayed unmatched. CDR3 length: 10 amino acids.

The CDR3, as DNA: TGTGCCAGCAGCTTAGCGCAGGGGGCGACGGGTGGCTACACCTTC. Its translation is CASSLAQGATGGYTF. The chain recombines TRBV7-9 with TRBJ1-2; 8 bases are shared with TRBD1. The CDR3 totals 15 residues. The J segment lost 7 bases and the V segment lost 0 bases, leaving 7 bases of the junction unmatched. The germline V gene has CDR1 SEHNR and CDR2 FQNEAQ (reference sequence). The variable domain in full, with the rest retrieved from reference TRBV7-9 and TRBJ1-2, is DTGVSQNPRHKITKRGQNVTFRCDPISEHNRLYWYRQTLGQGPEFLTYFQNEAQLEKSRLLSDRFSAERPKGSFSTLEIQRTEQGDSAMYLCASSLAQGATGGYTFGSGTRLTVV.

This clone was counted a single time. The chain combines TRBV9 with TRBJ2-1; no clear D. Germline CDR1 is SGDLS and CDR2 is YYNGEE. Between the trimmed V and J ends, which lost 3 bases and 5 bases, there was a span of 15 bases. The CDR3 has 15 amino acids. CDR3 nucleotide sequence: TGTGCCAGCAGCGCCGGCCAGACAAAAAACAATGAGCAGTTCTTC. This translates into CASSAGQTKNNEQFF. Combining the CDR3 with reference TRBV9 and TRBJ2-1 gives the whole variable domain DSGVTQTPKHLITATGQRVTLRCSPRSGDLSVYWYQQSLDQGLQFLIQYYNGEERAKGNILERFSAQQFPDLHSELNLSSLELGDSALYFCASSAGQTKNNEQFFGPGTRLTVL.

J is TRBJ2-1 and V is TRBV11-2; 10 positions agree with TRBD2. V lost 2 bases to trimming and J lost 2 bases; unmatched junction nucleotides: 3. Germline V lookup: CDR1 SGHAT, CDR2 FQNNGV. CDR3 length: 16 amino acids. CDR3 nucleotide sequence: TGTGCCAGCAGCTTAAACGGACTAGCGGCCTACAATGAGCAGTTCTTC. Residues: CASSLNGLAAYNEQFF.

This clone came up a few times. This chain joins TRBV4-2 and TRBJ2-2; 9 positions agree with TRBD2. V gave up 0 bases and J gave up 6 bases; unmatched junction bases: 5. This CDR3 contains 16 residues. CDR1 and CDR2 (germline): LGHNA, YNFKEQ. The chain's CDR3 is CASSQDGVAGAGELFF. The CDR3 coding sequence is TGTGCCAGCAGCCAAGATGGAGTAGCGGGAGCCGGGGAGCTGTTTTTT.

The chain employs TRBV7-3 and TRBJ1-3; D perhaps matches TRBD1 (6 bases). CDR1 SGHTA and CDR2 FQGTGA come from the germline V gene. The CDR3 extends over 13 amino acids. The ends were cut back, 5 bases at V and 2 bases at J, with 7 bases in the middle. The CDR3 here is CASSRQAGNTIYF. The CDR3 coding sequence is TGTGCCAGCAGCCGACAGGCTGGAAACACCATATATTTT.

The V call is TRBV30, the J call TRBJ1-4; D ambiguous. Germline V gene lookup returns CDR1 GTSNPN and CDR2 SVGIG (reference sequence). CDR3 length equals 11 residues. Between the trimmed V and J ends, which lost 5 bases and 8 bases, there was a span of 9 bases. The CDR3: CAWSRREKLFF. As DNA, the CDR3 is TGTGCCTGGTCTAGGCGGGAAAAACTGTTTTTT.

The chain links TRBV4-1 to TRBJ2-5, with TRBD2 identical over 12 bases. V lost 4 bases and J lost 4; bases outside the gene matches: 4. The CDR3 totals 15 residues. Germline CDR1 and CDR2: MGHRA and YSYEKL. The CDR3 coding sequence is TGCGCCAGCAGCCGTACGGGACTAGCGGGAGAGACCCAGTACTTC. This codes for CASSRTGLAGETQYF.

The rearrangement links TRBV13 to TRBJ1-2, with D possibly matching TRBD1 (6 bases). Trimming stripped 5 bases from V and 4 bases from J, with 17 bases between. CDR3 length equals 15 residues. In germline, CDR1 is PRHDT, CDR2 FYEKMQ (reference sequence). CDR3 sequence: CASSLRGSPGYGYTF. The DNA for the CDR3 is TGTGCCAGCAGCCTAAGGGGGAGTCCGGGCTATGGCTACACCTTC.

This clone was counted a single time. The CDR3 coding sequence is TGTGCCAGCAGCCCCGGGCACCTAGCGGGATATTACAATGAGCAGTTCTTC. It specifies CASSPGHLAGYYNEQFF. V and J are TRBV4-2 and TRBJ2-1; 9 bases are shared with TRBD2. The length of the CDR3 is 17 residues. Trimming took 4 bases from V and 4 from J; bases not matched to a gene: 11. The germline V gene encodes CDR1 LGHNA and CDR2 YNFKEQ.

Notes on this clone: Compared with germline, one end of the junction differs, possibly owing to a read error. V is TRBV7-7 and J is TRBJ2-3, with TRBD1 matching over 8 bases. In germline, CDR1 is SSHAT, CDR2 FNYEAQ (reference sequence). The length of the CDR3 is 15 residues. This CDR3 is CASSLGQGESDTQYF. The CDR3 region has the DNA TGTGCTAGCAGCTTAGGACAGGGTGAATCAGATACGCAGTATTTT.

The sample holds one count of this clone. CDR3 amino acids: CASSPRAGSNQPQHF. The CDR3 nucleotides read TGTGCCAGCAGCCCGAGGGCCGGAAGCAATCAGCCCCAGCATTTT. The gene calls are TRBV3-1 (or the pseudogene TRBV3-2) and TRBJ1-5; unclear D gene. Between the trimmed V and J ends, which lost 4 bases and 1 base, there was a span of 11 bases. CDR3 length: 15 residues. From germline, CDR1 is LGHDT and CDR2 YNNKEL (reference sequence).

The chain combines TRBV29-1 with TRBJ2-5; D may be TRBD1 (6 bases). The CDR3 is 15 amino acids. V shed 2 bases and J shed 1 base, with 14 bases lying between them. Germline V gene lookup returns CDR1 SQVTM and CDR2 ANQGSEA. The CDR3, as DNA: TGCAGCGTTGAAATGGGGGCGCCCGGCCAAGAGACCCAGTACTTC. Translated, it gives CSVEMGAPGQETQYF.

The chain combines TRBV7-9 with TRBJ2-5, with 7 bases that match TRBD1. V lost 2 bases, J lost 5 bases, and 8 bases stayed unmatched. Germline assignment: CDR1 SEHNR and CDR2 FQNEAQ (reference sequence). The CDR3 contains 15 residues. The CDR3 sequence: CASSLSPRGRETQYF. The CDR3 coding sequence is TGTGCCAGCAGCTTAAGCCCTAGGGGGCGGGAGACCCAGTACTTC.

The CDR3 sequence: CASSPPLRLAVYNEQFF. For the CDR3, the DNA is TGTGCCAGCAGCCCGCCCCTTAGGCTAGCAGTATACAATGAGCAGTTCTTC. J is TRBJ2-1 and V is TRBV7-9, with D possibly being TRBD2 (5 bases). The V and J ends lost 5 bases and 4 bases respectively, with 21 bases between them. Per germline, CDR1 SEHNR and CDR2 FQNEAQ (reference sequence). The CDR3 runs 17 residues. Full variable domain (outside the CDR3, taken from reference TRBV7-9 and TRBJ2-1): DTGVSQNPRHKITKRGQNVTFRCDPISEHNRLYWYRQTLGQGPEFLTYFQNEAQLEKSRLLSDRFSAERPKGSFSTLEIQRTEQGDSAMYLCASSPPLRLAVYNEQFFGPGTRLTVL.

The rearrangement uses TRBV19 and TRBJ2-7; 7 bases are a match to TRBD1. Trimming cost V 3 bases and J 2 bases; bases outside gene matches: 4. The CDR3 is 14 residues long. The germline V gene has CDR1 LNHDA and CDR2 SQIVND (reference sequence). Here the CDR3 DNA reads TGTGCCAGTAGTATTGGACAGGTGCCCTACGAGCAGTACTTC. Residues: CASSIGQVPYEQYF.